This T cell receptor beta chain was sequenced during a study of cytomegalovirus exposure and HLA in healthy donors. The study's findings and limits: Sequencing depth across donors, presence/absence analyses assumed, was roughly uniform.

A note on this clone: What it binds is unknown.

In the PCR, 60 Vbeta and 13 Jbeta primers were used. The repertoire was sequenced with immunoSEQ multiplex PCR; TCRdb's copy has only in-frame clones and lacks some. The profile shows fewer than 140,000 clones, about three quarters of them singletons. V was shortened by 1 base and J by 0 bases, with 7 bases between the two germline ends. This CDR3 region has 14 residues. CDR1 and CDR2 (germline): SGHRS, YFSETQ. Sequencing was performed on PBMCs. The source is a woman aged 50 to 60 in good health and CMV-seropositive. The rearrangement links TRBV5-1 to TRBJ1-1; D call uncertain. As DNA, the CDR3 is TGCGCCAGCAGCTTGACAGTTTTGAACACTGAAGCTTTCTTT. This encodes CASSLTVLNTEAFF.